The 11 T cell receptor beta chains below all came from one sample that was sequenced in a study of long-term antiretroviral therapy in people with HIV (dated by TCRdb to the early 2020s). Sequencing of the TRB variable region was done with the immunoSEQ hsTCRB v3.0 assay at survey level resolution. The clones in this table, taken by TCRdb from immuneACCESS, are in-frame only. Not every clone is retained; where verified, under half of the shortfall comes from an unresolved V gene, and the cause of the rest is unknown. The sample has about 25,000 clones on record, approximately 95% of them singletons. The ten largest clonotypes hold 9.2% of the sample. The specimen comprised unsorted PBMCs, sampled 7.6 years after starting antiretroviral therapy. The receptors stem from a woman aged 40 to 50 with HIV.

The J gene is TRBJ1-6, the V gene TRBV5-1; 8 nucleotides align to TRBD1. Losses at the gene ends were 4 bases for V and 6 bases for J; bases not matched to a gene: 12. The CDR3 is made up of 17 amino acids. Germline-derived CDR1 and CDR2 are SGHRS and YFSETQ. The CDR3 DNA is TGCGCCAGCAGCGGTATCCCGACAGGACAGGGTAATTCACCCCTCCACTTT. Translation: CASSGIPTGQGNSPLHF.

This chain connects TRBV4-1 to TRBJ1-2; D may be TRBD1 (5 bases). Trimming removed 0 bases from V and 8 bases from J, with 22 bases in between. The germline gives CDR1 MGHRA, CDR2 YSYEKL. The CDR3 consists of 17 residues. The CDR3 here is CASSQDNSAGTMGGYTF. CDR3 DNA sequence: TGCGCCAGCAGCCAAGATAATTCGGCAGGGACCATGGGGGGCTACACCTTC.

CDR3 coding DNA: TGTGCCAGCAGCGTAGCTCCGAGCATGAACACTGAAGCTTTCTTT. Encoded protein: CASSVAPSMNTEAFF. This sequence joins TRBV9 and TRBJ1-1, with D hard to call. Germline V gene sequence: CDR1 SGDLS, CDR2 YYNGEE. CDR3 length equals 15 residues. V lost 0 bases, J lost 0 bases, and 9 bases lay in between. The complete variable domain, with remaining parts taken from reference TRBV9 and TRBJ1-1, reads DSGVTQTPKHLITATGQRVTLRCSPRSGDLSVYWYQQSLDQGLQFLIQYYNGEERAKGNILERFSAQQFPDLHSELNLSSLELGDSALYFCASSVAPSMNTEAFFGQGTRLTVV.

The chain uses TRBV7-2 and TRBJ2-7; perhaps TRBD2 as D (6 bases). Germline V lookup: CDR1 SGHTA, CDR2 FQGNSA. CDR3 length: 15 amino acids. Trimming pared 0 bases from V and 0 bases from J, leaving 9 bases between. DNA for the CDR3: TGTGCCAGCAGCTTAGCGGCGGGGTCCTCCTACGAGCAGTACTTC. As protein: CASSLAAGSSYEQYF.

This clone occurred once. The chain combines TRBV7-8 with TRBJ1-2; D is possibly TRBD1 (6 bases). The length of the CDR3 is 19 residues. Germline assignment: CDR1 SGHVS and CDR2 FQNEAQ. The V gene lost 4 bases and the J gene lost 0 bases, with 24 bases spanning the gap. CDR3 region: CASSSLLDRSPSANYGYTF. In DNA, the CDR3 is TGTGCCAGCAGCTCACTACTGGACAGATCTCCATCCGCTAACTATGGCTACACCTTC.

V and J are TRBV6-1 and TRBJ1-1; the match to TRBD1 covers 10 bases. Germline loops: CDR1 MNHNS, CDR2 SASEGT. The CDR3 is 13 amino acids. J was trimmed by 10 bases and V by 7 bases; bases with no gene match: 9. CDR3 sequence (DNA): TGTGCCAGCACGGGACAGGGGTTGTTAGGAGCTTTCTTT. Translated, it gives CASTGQGLLGAFF.

The chain recombines TRBV6-1 with TRBJ2-7; D remains ambiguous. This CDR3 is built from 16 residues. With 1 base removed from V and 0 bases from J, the gap between germline ends came to 13 bases. Germline V CDR1 and CDR2: MNHNS, SASEGT. The CDR3 spells CASSEGEGFGSYEQYF. CDR3 in DNA: TGTGCCAGCAGTGAAGGTGAAGGTTTTGGCTCCTACGAGCAGTACTTC.

The chain carries TRBV7-3 and TRBJ1-3; a possible D gene is TRBD1 (5 bases). V lost 5 bases and J 3 bases, leaving 23 bases between the germline ends. Looked up from germline, CDR1 is SGHTA and CDR2 is FQGTGA. This CDR3 is 18 amino acids long. The CDR3 DNA reads as TGTGCCAGCAGCCCCCCGGCGTTAGTCGGGGCGAATGGAAACACCATATATTTT. This codes for CASSPPALVGANGNTIYF.

The chain carries TRBV4-3 and TRBJ1-1; D is ambiguous. Deletions cut 3 bases from V and 5 bases from J, with 13 bases between. Germline values: CDR1 LGHNA, CDR2 YSLEER. The CDR3 runs 14 residues. The CDR3 bases are TGCGCCAGCAGCCAGACTCAAGGTACGACTGAAGCTTTCTTT. Protein product: CASSQTQGTTEAFF.

The chain is built from TRBV5-6 and TRBJ2-3; 12 nucleotides agree with TRBD2. V shed 1 base, J shed 2 bases, and the junction held 2 bases outside the gene matches. The germline gives CDR1 SGHDT, CDR2 YYEEEE. The CDR3 is 16 residues long. The CDR3 nucleotides read TGTGCCAGCAGCTTGACTAGCGGGGGGATCACAGATACGCAGTATTTT. As protein: CASSLTSGGITDTQYF.

CDR3 residues: CSAPMGPNYGYTF. In DNA form, the CDR3 reads TGCAGCGCACCTATGGGGCCAAACTATGGCTACACCTTC. The chain has TRBV29-1 and TRBJ1-2; D possibly corresponds to TRBD1 (5 bases). Trimming pared 7 bases from V and 2 bases from J, leaving 14 bases between. In germline, CDR1 is SQVTM, CDR2 ANQGSEA. The CDR3 is 13 residues long.